The clone carrying this T cell receptor (beta chain) has a handful of counts. Its antigen is currently unknown. The data derive from a study of CD8+ T cells in alopecia areata. Treatment meaning: oral pan-JAK inhibitor, 5-10 mg twice daily. Germline assignment: CDR1 SQVTM and CDR2 ANQGSEA. This CDR3 comprises 10 residues. V dropped 1 base and J dropped 10; count of bases not matched to a gene: 0. Study-level points and caveats: Resident alphabeta T-cell populations of normal skin are likewise subject to sequencing in scalp samples. Among the top 100, expanded CD8+ clones, as well as scalp clonality, were significantly decreased by tofacitinib.

Investigators isolated RNA and reverse transcribed it into cDNA to act as the sequencing template. Generated by immunoSEQ multiplex PCR, the TCRdb table keeps only in-frame clones and is missing some. The sample consists of roughly 40,000 clones, around 71% of them appearing once. The sequencing used CD8+ T cells sorted from blood, collected at week 4, from a patient treated with tofacitinib. The rearrangement uses TRBV29-1 and TRBJ1-1; 7 nucleotides line up with TRBD1. This clonotype was obtained from a human donor with alopecia areata. The CDR3 sequence: CSVEAGGAFF. CDR3 nucleotide sequence: TGCAGCGTTGAAGCAGGGGGAGCTTTCTTT.